Sequencing of this T cell receptor beta chain was carried out in a study of T cell repertoires and leukemia-associated antigens (dated by TCRdb to about 2019). Concerning the study at large: Around 15 million effective reads were obtained overall, with each sample giving about 5.1 to 7 million read pairs and roughly 3 to 5.0 million effective reads. Using in vitro peptide stimulation of healthy T cells, the study set out to figure out what antigen is recognized by a TCR Vbeta21 clone that had previously been found in CML patients.

Points on this clonotype: No cognate antigen has been identified for it. One end of the junction does not line up with germline, which may come from a read error.

Its CDR3 holds 17 amino acids, cysteine through phenylalanine. CDR3 DNA only is kept here, 51 bases in frame from base 1. From a lookup of the germline V gene, CDR1 and CDR2 are SGHRS and YFSETQ. The paper as a whole reports these results and caveats: The four groups showed no significant differences in numbers of Vbeta genes (roughly 60), Jbeta genes (about 14), VDJ rearrangements, or unique CDR3s. Antigen specificity and function of the expanded clones were not tested directly and required further investigation.

Total RNA was extracted from the cultured T cells using TRIzol reagent. 5' rapid amplification of cDNA ends (5'RACE) was the method used to amplify TCRbeta libraries from the RNA. Library concentration and integrity were checked with Qubit, an Agilent instrument, and quantitative PCR before sequencing. Qualified libraries were sequenced on Illumina HiSeq or MiSeq by a commercial service provider. Per the original workflow: TCR sequences in each sample were identified with MiXCR version 1.8.2. Qualified clones required a CDR3 longer than four amino acids, an in-frame nucleotide length, and no stop codon. A read counted as effective if the read contained the complete CDR3 structure. Expanded clones were validated by RT-PCR with 24 Vbeta primers, GeneScan spectratyping, and Sanger sequencing. In-frame beta chains were kept once TCRdb had trimmed the public reads at Q25 with fastp and called clones with MiXCR. Each entry is one CDR3 protein sequence, shown with its most common DNA and genes. None of the V and J calls come from the authors' own analysis; TCRdb made them. The sample records roughly 12,000 distinct CDR3 sequences, over 40% of which are singletons. The leading ten clones occupy about 35% of the sample.

CD3+ T cells were first rested overnight at roughly 2.7 million cells/mL in RPMI 1640 without fetal bovine serum. MACS immunomagnetic beads were used, per the manufacturer's instructions, to isolate CD3+ T cells from PBMCs. The chain is made from TRBV5-1 and TRBJ2-6, with no confident D gene call. The origin of this receptor is a female donor in good health. What was sequenced was CD3+ T cells sorted from blood and cultured. The CDR3 region has the sequence CAGSLALSFSGANVLTF. The nucleotide sequence reads TGCGCCGGCAGCTTGGCCCTCAGTTTCTCTGGGGCCAACGTCCTGACTTTC.